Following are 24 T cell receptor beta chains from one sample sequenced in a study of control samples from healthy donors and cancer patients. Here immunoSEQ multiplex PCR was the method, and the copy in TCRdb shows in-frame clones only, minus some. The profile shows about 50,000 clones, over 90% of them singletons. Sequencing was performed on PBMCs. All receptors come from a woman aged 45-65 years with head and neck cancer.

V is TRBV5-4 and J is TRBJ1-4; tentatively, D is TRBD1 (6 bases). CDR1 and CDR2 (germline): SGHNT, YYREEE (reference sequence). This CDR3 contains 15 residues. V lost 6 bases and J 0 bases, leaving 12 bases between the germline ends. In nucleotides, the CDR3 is TGTGCCAGCACCATAGGGGGGGCAACTAATGAAAAACTGTTTTTT. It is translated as CASTIGGATNEKLFF.

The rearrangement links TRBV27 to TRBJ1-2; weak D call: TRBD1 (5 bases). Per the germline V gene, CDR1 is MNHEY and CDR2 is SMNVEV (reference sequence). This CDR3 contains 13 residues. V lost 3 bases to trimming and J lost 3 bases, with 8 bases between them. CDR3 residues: CASSLGGDYGYTF. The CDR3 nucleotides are TGTGCCAGCAGTTTGGGGGGGGACTATGGCTACACCTTC.

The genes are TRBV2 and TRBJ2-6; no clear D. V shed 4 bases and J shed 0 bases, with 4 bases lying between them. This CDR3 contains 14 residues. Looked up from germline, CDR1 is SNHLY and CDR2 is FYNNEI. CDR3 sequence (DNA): TGTGCCAGCAGTGCGACCTCTGGGGCCAACGTCCTGACTTTC. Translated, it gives CASSATSGANVLTF.

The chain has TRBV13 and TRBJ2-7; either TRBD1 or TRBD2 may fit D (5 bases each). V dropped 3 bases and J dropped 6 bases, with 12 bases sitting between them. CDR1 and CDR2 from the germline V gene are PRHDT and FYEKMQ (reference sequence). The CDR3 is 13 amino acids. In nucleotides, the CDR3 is TGTGCCAGCAGCTTGGCCAGGGACGGCGAGCAGTACTTC. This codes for CASSLARDGEQYF.

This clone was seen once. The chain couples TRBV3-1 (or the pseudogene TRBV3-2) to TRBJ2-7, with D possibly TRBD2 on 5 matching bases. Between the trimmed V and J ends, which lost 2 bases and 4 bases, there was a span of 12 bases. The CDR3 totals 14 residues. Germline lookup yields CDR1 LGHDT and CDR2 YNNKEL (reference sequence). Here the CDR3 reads CASSQSGLSYEQYF. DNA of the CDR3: TGTGCCAGCAGCCAAAGTGGACTCTCTTACGAGCAGTACTTC.

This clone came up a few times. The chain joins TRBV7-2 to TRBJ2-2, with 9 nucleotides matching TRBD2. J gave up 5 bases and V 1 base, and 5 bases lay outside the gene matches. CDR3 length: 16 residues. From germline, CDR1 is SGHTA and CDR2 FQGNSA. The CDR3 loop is CASSLGRLAGTGELFF. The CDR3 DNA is TGTGCCAGCAGCTTAGGTCGGCTAGCGGGAACCGGGGAGCTGTTTTTT.

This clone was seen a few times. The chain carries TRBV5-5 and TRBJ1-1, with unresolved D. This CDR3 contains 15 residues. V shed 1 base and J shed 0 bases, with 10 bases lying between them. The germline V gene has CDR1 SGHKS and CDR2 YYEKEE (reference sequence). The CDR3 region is CASSLLGDMNTEAFF. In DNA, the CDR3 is TGTGCCAGCAGCTTGCTGGGAGACATGAACACTGAAGCTTTCTTT.

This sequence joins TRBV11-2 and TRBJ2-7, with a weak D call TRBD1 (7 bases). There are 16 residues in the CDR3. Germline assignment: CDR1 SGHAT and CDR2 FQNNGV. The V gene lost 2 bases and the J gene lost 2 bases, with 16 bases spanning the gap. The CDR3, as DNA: TGTGCCAGCAGCTTACGAAGGGGGGACAGCCCCTACGAGCAGTACTTC. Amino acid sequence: CASSLRRGDSPYEQYF.

CDR3 sequence (DNA): TGTGCCACAAACAGGGAACGGTCCGAGCAGTACTTC. Its protein is CATNRERSEQYF. J is TRBJ2-7 and V is TRBV10-3; D perhaps matches TRBD1 (6 bases). Trimming pared 10 bases from V and 6 bases from J, leaving 16 bases between. The length of the CDR3 is 12 residues. Germline values: CDR1 ENHRY, CDR2 SYGVKD.

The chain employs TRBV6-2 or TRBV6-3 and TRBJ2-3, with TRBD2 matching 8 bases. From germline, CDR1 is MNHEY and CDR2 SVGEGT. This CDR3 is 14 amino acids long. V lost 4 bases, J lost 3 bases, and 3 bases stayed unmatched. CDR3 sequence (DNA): TGTGCCAGCAGTTGGACTAGCCCAACAGATACGCAGTATTTT. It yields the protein CASSWTSPTDTQYF.

CDR3 sequence (DNA): TGTGCCAGCACAGGGCGGACTAGTTACCAGGGGCAGCCCCAGCATTTT. Its translation is CASTGRTSYQGQPQHF. The V call is TRBV28, the J call TRBJ1-5; D may be TRBD1 (6 bases). CDR1 is MDHEN, CDR2 SYDVKM, per germline. This CDR3 region has 16 residues. The ends were cut back, 7 bases at V and 7 bases at J, with 23 bases in the middle.

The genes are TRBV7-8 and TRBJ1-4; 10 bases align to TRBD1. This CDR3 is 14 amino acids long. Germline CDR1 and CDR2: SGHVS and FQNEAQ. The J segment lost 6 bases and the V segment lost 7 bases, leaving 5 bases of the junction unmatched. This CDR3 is CASTKDRGHEKLFF. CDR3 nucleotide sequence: TGTGCCAGCACCAAAGACAGGGGGCATGAAAAACTGTTTTTT.

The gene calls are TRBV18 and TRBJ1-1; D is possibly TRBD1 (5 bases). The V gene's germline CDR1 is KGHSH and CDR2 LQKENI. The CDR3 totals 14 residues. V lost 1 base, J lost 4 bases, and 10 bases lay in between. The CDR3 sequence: CASSPQGRSTEAFF. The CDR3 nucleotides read TGTGCCAGCTCACCACAGGGGAGAAGCACTGAAGCTTTCTTT.

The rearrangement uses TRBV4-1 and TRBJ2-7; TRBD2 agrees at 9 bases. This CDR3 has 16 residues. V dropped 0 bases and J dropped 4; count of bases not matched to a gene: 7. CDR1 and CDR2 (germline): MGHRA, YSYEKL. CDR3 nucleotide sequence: TGCGCCAGCAGCCAAGAGGCTAGCGGGACACGGTACGAGCAGTACTTC. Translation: CASSQEASGTRYEQYF.

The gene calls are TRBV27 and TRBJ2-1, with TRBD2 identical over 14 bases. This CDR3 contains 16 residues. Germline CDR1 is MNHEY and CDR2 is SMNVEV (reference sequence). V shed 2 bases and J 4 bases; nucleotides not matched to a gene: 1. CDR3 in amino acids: CASSLGLAGGYNEQFF. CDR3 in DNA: TGTGCCAGCAGTTTAGGACTAGCGGGAGGATACAATGAGCAGTTCTTC.

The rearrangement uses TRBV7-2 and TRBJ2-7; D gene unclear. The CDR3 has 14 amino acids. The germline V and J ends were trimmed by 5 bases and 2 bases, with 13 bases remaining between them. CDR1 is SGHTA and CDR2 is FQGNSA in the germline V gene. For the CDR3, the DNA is TGTGCCAGCAGCGTCTATCTCGGGCCCTACGAGCAGTACTTC. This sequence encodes CASSVYLGPYEQYF. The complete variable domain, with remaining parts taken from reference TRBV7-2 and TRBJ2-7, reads GAGVSQSPSNKVTEKGKDVELRCDPISGHTALYWYRQSLGQGLEFLIYFQGNSAPDKSGLPSDRFSAERTGGSVSTLTIQRTQQEDSAVYLCASSVYLGPYEQYFGPGTRLTVT.

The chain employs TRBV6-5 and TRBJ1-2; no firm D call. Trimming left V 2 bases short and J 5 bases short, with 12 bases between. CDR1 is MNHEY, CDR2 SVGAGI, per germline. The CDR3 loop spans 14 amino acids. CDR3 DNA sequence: TGTGCCAGCAGTTACCTGAGTGAATGGTATGGCTACACCTTC. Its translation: CASSYLSEWYGYTF.

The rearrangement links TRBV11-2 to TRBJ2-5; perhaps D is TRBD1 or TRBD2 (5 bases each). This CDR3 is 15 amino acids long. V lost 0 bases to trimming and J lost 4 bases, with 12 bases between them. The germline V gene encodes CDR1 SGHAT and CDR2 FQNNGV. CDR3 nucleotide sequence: TGTGCCAGCAGCTTAGATGGGGGAGAGGGAGAGACCCAGTACTTC. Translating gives CASSLDGGEGETQYF. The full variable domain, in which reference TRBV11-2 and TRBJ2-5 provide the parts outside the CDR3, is EAGVAQSPRYKIIEKRQSVAFWCNPISGHATLYWYQQILGQGPKLLIQFQNNGVVDDSQLPKDRFSAERLKGVDSTLKIQPAKLEDSAVYLCASSLDGGEGETQYFGPGTRLLVL.

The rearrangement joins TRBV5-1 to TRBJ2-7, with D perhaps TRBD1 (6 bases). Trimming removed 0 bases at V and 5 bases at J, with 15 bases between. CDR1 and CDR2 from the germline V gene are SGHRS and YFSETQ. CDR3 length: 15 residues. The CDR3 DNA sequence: TGCGCCAGCAGCTTGGAGGCAGGGGACGGACACGAGCAGTACTTC. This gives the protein CASSLEAGDGHEQYF.

The CDR3 DNA follows: TGTGCCAGCAGCTTCTTGGCTCGAGGGGTAAACACTGAAGCTTTCTTT. This translates into CASSFLARGVNTEAFF. V is TRBV5-5 and J is TRBJ1-1, with D possibly being TRBD1 (5 bases). The ends were cut back, 2 bases at V and 2 bases at J, with 16 bases in the middle. Germline CDR1 SGHKS, CDR2 YYEKEE (reference sequence). The CDR3 is 16 residues long.

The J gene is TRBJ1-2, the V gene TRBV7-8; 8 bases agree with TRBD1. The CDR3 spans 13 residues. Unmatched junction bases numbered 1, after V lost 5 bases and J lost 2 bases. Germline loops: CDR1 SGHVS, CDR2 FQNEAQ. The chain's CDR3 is CASSQGANYGYTF. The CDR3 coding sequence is TGTGCCAGCAGCCAGGGGGCCAACTATGGCTACACCTTC.

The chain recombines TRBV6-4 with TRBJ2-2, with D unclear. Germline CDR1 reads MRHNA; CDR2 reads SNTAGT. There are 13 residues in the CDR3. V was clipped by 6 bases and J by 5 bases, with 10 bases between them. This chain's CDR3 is CASSSDWTGELFF. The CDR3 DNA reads TGTGCCAGCAGCTCCGACTGGACCGGGGAGCTGTTTTTT.

The CDR3 sequence is CASRIQGARTGELFF. The CDR3 bases are TGTGCCAGCAGGATACAGGGGGCGAGGACCGGGGAGCTGTTTTTT. The chain joins TRBV6-6 to TRBJ2-2; 9 bases align to TRBD1. V lost 6 bases to trimming and J lost 5 bases; unmatched junction nucleotides: 7. The CDR3 has 15 amino acids. Germline V gene sequence: CDR1 MNHNY, CDR2 SVGAGI (reference sequence).

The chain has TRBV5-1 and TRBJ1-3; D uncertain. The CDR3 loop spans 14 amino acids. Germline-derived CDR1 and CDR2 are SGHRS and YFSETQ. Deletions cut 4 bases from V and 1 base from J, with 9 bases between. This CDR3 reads CASSPDLSGNTIYF. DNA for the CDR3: TGCGCCAGCAGCCCCGACTTGTCTGGAAACACCATATATTTT.